One sample yielded the 28 T cell receptor beta chains listed below, sequenced in a study of cytomegalovirus exposure and HLA in healthy donors. Primers: 60 Vbeta forward and 13 Jbeta reverse. Method: immunoSEQ multiplex PCR; TCRdb's copy keeps in-frame clones and lacks some. The data hold 150,000 to 200,000 clones, with more than 75% observed a single time. Specimen: PBMCs. The receptors originated from a middle-aged man in good health and CMV-seronegative.

The chain has TRBV11-2 and TRBJ2-7, with 8 nucleotides matching TRBD2. CDR1 and CDR2 from the germline V gene are SGHAT and FQNNGV. Unmatched junction bases numbered 5, after V lost 4 bases and J lost 0 bases. The CDR3 runs to 15 residues. CDR3 sequence: CASSSKRGLSYEQYF. DNA of the CDR3: TGTGCCAGCAGCTCCAAGCGGGGGCTCTCCTACGAGCAGTACTTC.

The V gene is TRBV27, the J gene TRBJ1-1; D is perhaps TRBD1 (6 bases). V was trimmed by 5 bases and J by 3 bases, leaving 13 bases between them. The germline gives CDR1 MNHEY, CDR2 SMNVEV (reference sequence). This CDR3 is 14 amino acids long. The CDR3 nucleotides read TGTGCCAGCAGTACGAACAGGGCGGACACTGAAGCTTTCTTT. This translates into CASSTNRADTEAFF.

The J gene is TRBJ2-5, the V gene TRBV30; D remains unclear. The CDR3 runs 16 residues. Germline V gives CDR1 GTSNPN, CDR2 SVGIG (reference sequence). The V gene lost 2 bases and the J gene lost 0 bases, with 16 bases spanning the gap. In nucleotides, the CDR3 is TGTGCCTGGAGTAGGTCAGGTGATCAAAACCAAGAGACCCAGTACTTC. Its translation is CAWSRSGDQNQETQYF.

Note on this clone: Other DNA sequences in this specimen translate into the identical CDR3. The rearrangement uses TRBV2 and TRBJ2-1, with 7 bases fitting TRBD1. Germline CDR1 SNHLY, CDR2 FYNNEI. CDR3 length equals 13 residues. Trimming took 6 bases from V and 5 from J; bases not matched to a gene: 4. Here the CDR3 DNA reads TGTGCCAGCAGGCTGACAGGGAACAATGAGCAGTTCTTC. It encodes CASRLTGNNEQFF.

The chain uses TRBV18 and TRBJ1-1; D unresolved. The germline V gene encodes CDR1 KGHSH and CDR2 LQKENI. The CDR3 covers 18 residues. Trimming stripped 4 bases from V and 0 bases from J, with 21 bases between. Here the CDR3 DNA reads TGTGCCAGCTCACAGGATCGGGTTCCTGTACGCGTGAACACTGAAGCTTTCTTT. The encoded protein is CASSQDRVPVRVNTEAFF. Combining the CDR3 with reference TRBV18 and TRBJ1-1 gives the whole variable domain NAGVMQNPRHLVRRRGQEARLRCSPMKGHSHVYWYRQLPEEGLKFMVYLQKENIIDESGMPKERFSAEFPKEGPSILRIQQVVRGDSAAYFCASSQDRVPVRVNTEAFFGQGTRLTVV.

The chain links TRBV5-1 to TRBJ2-7, with D uncertain. The germline gives CDR1 SGHRS, CDR2 YFSETQ. The CDR3 is made up of 13 amino acids. Trimming stripped 4 bases from V and 4 bases from J, with 12 bases between. The CDR3 reads CASSLTSPYEQYF. The CDR3 nucleotides read TGCGCCAGCAGCCTGACAAGCCCATACGAGCAGTACTTC.

This sequence joins TRBV7-3 and TRBJ2-3; 10 bases align to TRBD1. V was pared by 2 bases and J by 4 bases, with 3 bases of the junction left unmatched. The germline V gene has CDR1 SGHTA and CDR2 FQGTGA. The CDR3 length is 15 residues. CDR3 DNA: TGTGCCAGCAGCTTAGGGACAGGGGTCCCAGATACGCAGTATTTT. This encodes CASSLGTGVPDTQYF.

The V gene is TRBV19, the J gene TRBJ2-1; a weak D match, TRBD1 (5 bases). Germline CDR1 is LNHDA and CDR2 is SQIVND (reference sequence). This CDR3 is 14 amino acids long. V was shortened by 1 base and J by 9 bases, with 13 bases between the two germline ends. The CDR3 sequence: CASSIGSGSSEQFF. CDR3 sequence (DNA): TGTGCCAGTAGTATAGGGTCAGGGTCAAGTGAGCAGTTCTTC.

V is TRBV4-2 and J is TRBJ1-3, with D maybe TRBD1 (6 bases). This CDR3 has 18 amino acids. Germline V gene data show CDR1 as LGHNA and CDR2 as YNFKEQ. Trimming removed 2 bases at V and 2 bases at J, with 19 bases between. The CDR3 nucleotides are TGTGCCAGCAGCCAAACATCCAACAGGGTAGAGGCTGGAAACACCATATATTTT. Translating it yields CASSQTSNRVEAGNTIYF.

This clone was picked up a small number of times. The chain links TRBV6-4 to TRBJ2-3; D unresolved. CDR3 size: 13 residues. Germline CDR1 reads MRHNA; CDR2 reads SNTAGT. V was pared by 4 bases and J by 5 bases, with 10 bases between. The CDR3 spells CASSGEYGDTQYF. The CDR3 bases are TGTGCCAGCAGTGGAGAGTATGGAGATACGCAGTATTTT.

Worth noting for this clone: The same CDR3 also results from other DNA sequences found in this sample. The chain recombines TRBV9 with TRBJ1-6, with D possibly matching TRBD1 (5 bases). CDR3 length equals 14 residues. Per the germline V gene, CDR1 is SGDLS and CDR2 is YYNGEE. Trimming took 1 base from V and 9 from J, leaving 11 bases between them. This CDR3 is CASSVRQGSSPLHF. The CDR3 nucleotides are TGTGCCAGCAGCGTACGGCAGGGAAGTTCACCCCTCCACTTT.

The chain has TRBV28 and TRBJ2-5, with no clear D. Gene TRBJ2-7 matches the end of the DNA better, so the J call may be wrong. CDR3 size: 11 residues. The germline CDR1 and CDR2 sequences are MDHEN and SYDVKM. CDR3 sequence: CASSLWGEQYF. The CDR3 region has the DNA TGTGCCAGCAGTTTATGGGGCGAGCAGTACTTC.

The chain is built from TRBV4-3 and TRBJ1-4; TRBD1 aligns across 7 bases. V shed 3 bases and J 5 bases; nucleotides not matched to a gene: 6. Germline CDR1 and CDR2: LGHNA and YSLEER. The CDR3 is made up of 15 amino acids. The CDR3 nucleotides are TGCGCCAGCAGCCAGACGGACAGGTTCAATGAAAAACTGTTTTTT. Protein: CASSQTDRFNEKLFF.

V usage is TRBV6-5 and J usage is TRBJ1-2; maybe TRBD1 (5 bases). V was clipped by 6 bases and J by 10 bases, with 9 bases between them. Germline V gene data show CDR1 as MNHEY and CDR2 as SVGAGI. The CDR3 extends over 10 amino acids. The CDR3 DNA reads as TGTGCCAGCAGGGACAAGACCTACACCTTC. Protein: CASRDKTYTF.

This chain connects TRBV18 to TRBJ1-1, with 7 bases lining up with TRBD1. Looked up from germline, CDR1 is KGHSH and CDR2 is LQKENI. With V trimmed by 3 bases and J by 1 base, 8 bases remained unmatched. There are 16 residues in the CDR3. CDR3 sequence reads: CASSPDIWTGNTEAFF. In DNA form, the CDR3 reads TGTGCCAGCTCACCGGATATTTGGACAGGGAACACTGAAGCTTTCTTT.

The sample holds one count of this clone. The CDR3 bases are TGTGCCTGGAGTGTGACGGGGGGGCAGAATGAGCAGTTCTTC. Its protein is CAWSVTGGQNEQFF. This sequence joins TRBV30 and TRBJ2-1, with TRBD2 identical over 8 bases. Germline V lookup: CDR1 GTSNPN, CDR2 SVGIG (reference sequence). V was pared by 0 bases and J by 7 bases, with 5 bases of the junction left unmatched. The CDR3 spans 14 residues.

The chain uses TRBV30 and TRBJ1-6; the D gene is possibly TRBD1 (5 bases). The CDR3 runs to 15 residues. Trimming cost V 2 bases and J 0 bases, with 8 bases left between them. The germline V gene has CDR1 GTSNPN and CDR2 SVGIG (reference sequence). The CDR3 coding sequence is TGTGCCTGGAGTCGACAGAGCTCCTATAATTCACCCCTCCACTTT. Translation gives CAWSRQSSYNSPLHF. Full variable domain (rest looked up from reference TRBV30 and TRBJ1-6): SQTIHQWPATLVQPVGSPLSLECTVEGTSNPNLYWYRQAAGRGLQLLFYSVGIGQISSEVPQNLSASRPQDRQFILSSKKLLLSDSGFYLCAWSRQSSYNSPLHFGNGTRLTVT.

V usage is TRBV10-1 and J usage is TRBJ1-5, with a weak D call TRBD1 (6 bases). This CDR3 contains 14 residues. V lost 3 bases to trimming and J lost 11 bases, with 17 bases between them. The germline V gene has CDR1 WNHNN and CDR2 SYGVQD (reference sequence). The CDR3: CASSEVTGPYSQHF. The CDR3, as DNA: TGCGCCAGCAGTGAAGTGACAGGCCCTTACTCCCAGCATTTT.

This chain links TRBV29-1 with TRBJ2-1; 9 bases match TRBD2. The CDR3 spans 18 residues. Germline V gives CDR1 SQVTM, CDR2 ANQGSEA. After removal of 0 bases from V and 5 bases from J, the junction contained 14 bases not matched to a gene. CDR3 region: CSVEDVSGGLRVNNEQFF. The CDR3 DNA follows: TGCAGCGTTGAAGATGTTAGCGGGGGCCTTCGAGTAAACAATGAGCAGTTCTTC.

CDR3: CASSQDRVITDTQYF. CDR3 nucleotides: TGTGCCAGCAGCCAAGACAGGGTTATCACAGATACGCAGTATTTT. V is TRBV4-2 and J is TRBJ2-3; D is possibly TRBD1 (5 bases). The germline V and J ends were trimmed by 0 bases and 2 bases, with 9 bases remaining between them. The V gene's germline CDR1 is LGHNA and CDR2 YNFKEQ. CDR3 length equals 15 residues.

The rearrangement joins TRBV9 to TRBJ1-4, with 8 bases aligning to TRBD1. Germline assignment: CDR1 SGDLS and CDR2 YYNGEE. J gave up 11 bases and V 1 base, and 4 bases lay outside the gene matches. This CDR3 is 13 amino acids long. The CDR3: CASSVSTGGKLFF. Written as DNA, the CDR3 is TGTGCCAGCAGCGTATCCACAGGGGGGAAACTGTTTTTT.

This clone turned up a few times. The gene calls are TRBV28 and TRBJ1-2; possibly TRBD1 for D (5 bases). Trimming stripped 6 bases from V and 4 bases from J, with 21 bases between. Germline V gives CDR1 MDHEN, CDR2 SYDVKM. This CDR3 has 16 residues. The CDR3 region has the DNA TGTGCCAGCAGAGGAGAACGGGGGGGGGACGGCTATGGCTACACCTTC. This translates into CASRGERGGDGYGYTF.

This sequence joins TRBV7-2 and TRBJ2-7; 9 positions agree with TRBD1. V shed 0 bases and J 2 bases; nucleotides not matched to a gene: 2. Germline values: CDR1 SGHTA, CDR2 FQGNSA. The CDR3 consists of 15 residues. The CDR3 protein is CASSLARQGAYEQYF. CDR3 DNA sequence: TGTGCCAGCAGCTTAGCGCGACAGGGGGCCTACGAGCAGTACTTC.

In regard to this clone: A junction end diverges from the germline sequence, so it may reflect a read error. V is TRBV28 and J is TRBJ2-7; D possibly corresponds to TRBD1 (5 bases). Germline V lookup: CDR1 MDHEN, CDR2 SYDVKM. CDR3 size: 12 residues. CDR3 region: CASSLFSTGPRF. The DNA for the CDR3 is TGTGCCAGCAGTTTATTCTCTACAGGCCCTCGCTTC. Filled out from reference TRBV28 and TRBJ2-7, the complete variable domain reads DVKVTQSSRYLVKRTGEKVFLECVQDMDHENMFWYRQDPGLGLRLIYFSYDVKMKEKGDIPEGYSVSREKKERFSLILESASTNQTSMYLCASSLFSTGPRFGPGTRLTVT.

In nucleotides, the CDR3 is TGCGCCAGCAGCCCCTTTCTGGGGGGATCCTACGAGCAGTACTTC. Translation gives CASSPFLGGSYEQYF. The J gene is TRBJ2-7, the V gene TRBV4-3; D perhaps matches TRBD2 (6 bases). Germline CDR1 LGHNA, CDR2 YSLEER. The CDR3 is 15 residues long. Trimming cost V 4 bases and J 1 base, with 14 bases left between them.

This sequence joins TRBV4-1 and TRBJ1-2; 7 bases align to TRBD1. The J segment lost 1 base and the V segment lost 1 base, leaving 6 bases of the junction unmatched. CDR1 and CDR2 from the germline V gene are MGHRA and YSYEKL. This CDR3 comprises 16 residues. CDR3 in DNA: TGCGCCAGCAGCCAAGCACAGGGGTTGGGTAACTATGGCTACACCTTC. Encoded protein: CASSQAQGLGNYGYTF.

The chain carries TRBV28 and TRBJ2-6; possibly TRBD1 for D (6 bases). Trimming shortened V by 3 bases and J by 0 bases, and 15 bases separated the two germline ends. This CDR3 has 18 residues. Germline loops: CDR1 MDHEN, CDR2 SYDVKM. CDR3 DNA: TGTGCCAGCAGTTTTTTCTGGGACACAGTCTCTGGGGCCAACGTCCTGACTTTC. Translation: CASSFFWDTVSGANVLTF.

The chain uses TRBV29-1 and TRBJ1-2; 10 bases map to TRBD1. The CDR3 is 16 amino acids. Germline CDR1 SQVTM, CDR2 ANQGSEA. V lost 4 bases, J lost 2 bases, and 10 bases stayed unmatched. CDR3: CSVVRTGGDRNYGYTF. The DNA of the CDR3 is TGCAGCGTTGTTAGGACAGGGGGAGATCGGAACTATGGCTACACCTTC. The complete variable domain, with remaining parts taken from reference TRBV29-1 and TRBJ1-2, reads SAVISQKPSRDICQRGTSLTIQCQVDSQVTMMFWYRQQPGQSLTLIATANQGSEATYESGFVIDKFPISRPNLTFSTLTVSNMSPEDSSIYLCSVVRTGGDRNYGYTFGSGTRLTVV.